The source of this TCR beta chain is a study of metastatic and nonmetastatic thyroid tumors. Study-level findings and limits: Benign nodules reportedly had significantly lower TCR beta diversity than malignant thyroid tumors in blood and tumor.

TCRdb reanalyzed the PCR reads via MiXCR. The sample holds about 41,000 clones, around 28% seen once. With respect to this clone: Its antigen is still unknown.

CDR1 and CDR2 from the germline V gene are SEHNR and FQNEAQ (reference sequence). The CDR3 loop spans 15 amino acids. V shed 4 bases, J shed 2 bases, and the junction held 6 bases outside the gene matches. Every patient was untreated before thyroid surgery. The sequencing sample was made of blood. J is TRBJ2-7 and V is TRBV7-9, with 9 bases matching TRBD2. The TCR comes from a male donor with papillary thyroid cancer or a benign thyroid nodule (not recorded which). Some clones in this sample may be carry-over from other donors' samples. In DNA, the CDR3 is TGTGCCAGCAGCTCCTCGGAGCGGGGGGCCTACGAGCAGTACTTC. Protein sequence: CASSSSERGAYEQYF. Based on the CDR3 plus reference TRBV7-9 and TRBJ2-7, the full variable domain is DTGVSQNPRHKITKRGQNVTFRCDPISEHNRLYWYRQTLGQGPEFLTYFQNEAQLEKSRLLSDRFSAERPKGSFSTLEIQRTEQGDSAMYLCASSSSERGAYEQYFGPGTRLTVT.